One and the same sample provided the 18 T cell receptor beta chains below, sequenced in a study of Ad26.COV2.S vaccination and SARS-CoV-2 variants. Clones were read by immunoSEQ multiplex PCR, and TCRdb kept only the in-frame ones, dropping some. The data show hundreds of thousands of clones, roughly 90% seen once. Treatment defined: about 20 received Ad26.COV2.S at low or high dose, single or two shots; roughly five received placebo; per-sample allocation not given. Material that was analyzed had been drawn on day 63 after the first vaccine or placebo injection. The material was peripheral blood, obtained in a trial of Ad26.COV2.S vaccine versus placebo. These receptors were collected from a person between 18 and 65 years old who received the Ad26.COV2.S COVID-19 vaccine or a placebo.

The chain recombines TRBV4-1 with TRBJ2-6; D could derive from TRBD1 or TRBD2 (6 bases each). CDR1 MGHRA and CDR2 YSYEKL come from the germline V gene. The CDR3 loop spans 16 amino acids. The V and J ends lost 1 base and 4 bases respectively, with 11 bases between them. The chain's CDR3 is CASSQVWGAGANVLTF. CDR3 DNA sequence: TGCGCCAGCAGCCAAGTATGGGGGGCCGGGGCCAACGTCCTGACTTTC.

The chain couples TRBV10-3 to TRBJ1-5; D gene ambiguous. V lost 3 bases, J lost 0 bases, and 9 bases lay in between. This CDR3 has 15 amino acids. From germline, CDR1 is ENHRY and CDR2 SYGVKD. CDR3 nucleotide sequence: TGTGCCATCAGTGATGGGGTCTATAGCAATCAGCCCCAGCATTTT. It specifies CAISDGVYSNQPQHF.

The chain recombines TRBV28 with TRBJ1-2; D gene unclear. The CDR3 length is 15 residues. Germline-derived CDR1 and CDR2 are MDHEN and SYDVKM. The germline V and J ends were trimmed by 3 bases and 0 bases, with 11 bases remaining between them. The DNA for the CDR3 is TGTGCCAGCAGTTTTCGGCAGCTCTCTAACTATGGCTACACCTTC. This translates into CASSFRQLSNYGYTF.

The V gene is TRBV7-9, the J gene TRBJ2-7, with D uncertain. V was shortened by 5 bases and J by 2 bases, with 7 bases between the two germline ends. Germline CDR1 SEHNR, CDR2 FQNEAQ (reference sequence). CDR3 length: 12 residues. CDR3 region: CASSPAAYEQYF. DNA of the CDR3: TGTGCCAGCAGCCCCGCGGCCTACGAGCAGTACTTC.

This clone was detected only a few times. The chain carries TRBV7-9 and TRBJ2-7; TRBD2 is a possible D gene (6 bases). Germline CDR1 and CDR2: SEHNR and FQNEAQ (reference sequence). Between the trimmed V and J ends, which lost 3 bases and 4 bases, there was a span of 13 bases. The CDR3 contains 14 residues. Here the CDR3 reads CASSLAGTPYEQYF. The DNA of the CDR3 is TGTGCCAGCAGCTTGGCGGGGACTCCTTACGAGCAGTACTTC. The complete variable domain, with remaining parts taken from reference TRBV7-9 and TRBJ2-7, reads DTGVSQNPRHKITKRGQNVTFRCDPISEHNRLYWYRQTLGQGPEFLTYFQNEAQLEKSRLLSDRFSAERPKGSFSTLEIQRTEQGDSAMYLCASSLAGTPYEQYFGPGTRLTVT.

The V gene is TRBV28, the J gene TRBJ2-7; possible D gene TRBD2, 5 bases. V was pared by 4 bases and J by 5 bases, with 18 bases between. In germline, CDR1 is MDHEN, CDR2 SYDVKM. This CDR3 has 15 amino acids. In DNA, the CDR3 is TGTGCCAGCAGTTCCCCGAGGTTCTCGGAGGACGAGCAGTACTTC. Translated: CASSSPRFSEDEQYF. Based on the CDR3 plus reference TRBV28 and TRBJ2-7, the full variable domain is DVKVTQSSRYLVKRTGEKVFLECVQDMDHENMFWYRQDPGLGLRLIYFSYDVKMKEKGDIPEGYSVSREKKERFSLILESASTNQTSMYLCASSSPRFSEDEQYFGPGTRLTVT.

The chain is built from TRBV10-3 and TRBJ2-1; the D gene could be TRBD1 or TRBD2 (5 bases each). V lost 7 bases, J lost 4 bases, and 14 bases lay in between. This CDR3 spans 14 amino acids. CDR1 is ENHRY, CDR2 SYGVKD, per germline. CDR3 DNA: TGTGCCATCACCCACCGGGACCGTTACAATGAGCAGTTCTTC. Amino acids: CAITHRDRYNEQFF.

This clone was seen a few times. This rearrangement joins TRBV21-1 to TRBJ2-6; TRBD1, the table's D call, lacks a check against the DNA. TRBV21-1 is a documented pseudogene. The CDR3 sequence is 18 residues long. CDR3 nucleotide sequence: TGTGCCAGCAGCACGGGACAGCCTATATCCTCTGGGGCCAACGTCCTGACTTTC. Protein sequence: CASSTGQPISSGANVLTF.

The J gene is TRBJ2-7, the V gene TRBV7-8; 9 bases are shared with TRBD2. Germline CDR1 SGHVS, CDR2 FQNEAQ. V dropped 2 bases and J dropped 3; count of bases not matched to a gene: 8. The CDR3 extends over 16 amino acids. CDR3 bases: TGTGCCAGCAGCTTAAGGGGGGGACTAGCAGACTACGAGCAGTACTTC. The encoded protein is CASSLRGGLADYEQYF.

This clone has a single count. This sequence joins TRBV4-3 and TRBJ1-2; TRBD1 matches 7 bases. The CDR3 is made up of 18 amino acids. Germline CDR1 reads LGHNA; CDR2 reads YSLEER. The V and J ends lost 0 bases and 4 bases, in that order; junction bases with no gene match: 14. The CDR3 DNA follows: TGCGCCAGCAGCCAAGAGGCACCTCACACAGGGGCGCCCTATGGCTACACCTTC. Translating it yields CASSQEAPHTGAPYGYTF.

This clone was detected only once. The chain recombines TRBV27 with TRBJ2-7; D gene ambiguous. The CDR3 consists of 13 residues. Germline V gene lookup returns CDR1 MNHEY and CDR2 SMNVEV (reference sequence). V lost 4 bases to trimming and J lost 0 bases, with 7 bases between them. CDR3 nucleotides: TGTGCCAGCAGTTCCAACCCCTCCTACGAGCAGTACTTC. Protein sequence: CASSSNPSYEQYF.

The chain carries TRBV2 and TRBJ1-1, with a possible D match to TRBD1 (6 bases). Germline CDR1 and CDR2: SNHLY and FYNNEI. The CDR3 is made up of 16 amino acids. The V gene lost 4 bases and the J gene lost 6 bases, with 21 bases spanning the gap. CDR3 coding DNA: TGTGCCAGCAGTGGAGGGGAGGGGGGCATCATCCCTGAAGCTTTCTTT. It codes for CASSGGEGGIIPEAFF.

The rearrangement uses TRBV6-2 or TRBV6-3 and TRBJ2-7; the D gene is possibly TRBD2 (7 bases). The CDR3 runs to 16 residues. V was pared by 4 bases and J by 1 base, with 17 bases between. Germline V gives CDR1 MNHEY, CDR2 SVGEGT. CDR3 DNA: TGTGCCAGCAGTTCCCTCCCGGGGGGCATTTCCTACGAGCAGTACTTC. Encoded protein: CASSSLPGGISYEQYF.

This rearrangement joins TRBV4-3 to TRBJ2-1; 9 bases agree with TRBD2. V shed 4 bases and J 6 bases; nucleotides not matched to a gene: 10. CDR1 LGHNA and CDR2 YSLEER come from the germline V gene. The CDR3 extends over 16 amino acids. CDR3 amino acids: CASSPHFAGGFNEQFF. The CDR3 DNA reads as TGCGCCAGCAGCCCCCATTTTGCGGGGGGGTTCAATGAGCAGTTCTTC.

The CDR3 sequence: CASSLAPSYEQYF. In DNA, the CDR3 is TGTGCCAGCAGCTTAGCCCCCTCCTACGAGCAGTACTTC. The V gene is TRBV11-3, the J gene TRBJ2-7, with D unclear. Germline V gives CDR1 SGHNT, CDR2 YENEEA. The CDR3 is 13 amino acids. V lost 1 base, J lost 0 bases, and 4 bases lay in between.

The chain employs TRBV18 and TRBJ2-5; D is perhaps TRBD2 (5 bases). Germline V gene sequence: CDR1 KGHSH, CDR2 LQKENI. This CDR3 contains 13 residues. The V end was cut by 2 bases, the J end by 4 bases, with 8 bases between. The DNA of the CDR3 is TGTGCCAGCTCACCAGAGGGATCAGAGACCCAGTACTTC. Protein sequence: CASSPEGSETQYF. Complete variable domain (other parts from reference TRBV18 and TRBJ2-5): NAGVMQNPRHLVRRRGQEARLRCSPMKGHSHVYWYRQLPEEGLKFMVYLQKENIIDESGMPKERFSAEFPKEGPSILRIQQVVRGDSAAYFCASSPEGSETQYFGPGTRLLVL.

The chain uses TRBV27 and TRBJ1-6; the D gene is possibly TRBD1 (5 bases). CDR1 and CDR2 from the germline V gene are MNHEY and SMNVEV (reference sequence). CDR3 length: 15 residues. The V end was cut by 0 bases, the J end by 10 bases, with 13 bases between. CDR3 region: CASSLSPRGGSPLHF. Written as DNA, the CDR3 is TGTGCCAGCAGTTTATCCCCGCGGGGCGGCTCACCCCTCCACTTT.

This clone was counted a few times. The chain uses TRBV2 and TRBJ1-2; 7 bases line up with TRBD1. Germline V gene lookup returns CDR1 SNHLY and CDR2 FYNNEI. V lost 5 bases to trimming and J lost 4 bases; unmatched junction nucleotides: 7. The CDR3 is 14 residues long. CDR3 protein: CASSKTGTVYGYTF. DNA for the CDR3: TGTGCCAGCAGTAAGACAGGGACCGTCTATGGCTACACCTTC.